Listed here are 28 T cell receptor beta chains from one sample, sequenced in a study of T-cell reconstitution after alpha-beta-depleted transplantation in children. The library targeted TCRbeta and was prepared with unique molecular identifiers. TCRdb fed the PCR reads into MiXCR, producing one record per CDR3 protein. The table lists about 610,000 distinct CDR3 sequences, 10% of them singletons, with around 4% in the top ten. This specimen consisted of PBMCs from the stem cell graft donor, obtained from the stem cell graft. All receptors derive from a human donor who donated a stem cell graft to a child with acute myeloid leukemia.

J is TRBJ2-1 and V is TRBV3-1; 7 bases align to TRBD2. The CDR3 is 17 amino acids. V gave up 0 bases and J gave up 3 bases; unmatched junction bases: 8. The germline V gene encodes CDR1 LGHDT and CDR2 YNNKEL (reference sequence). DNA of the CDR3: TGTGCCAGCAGCCAAGATATGAACGGGAGGTACTACAATGAGCAGTTCTTC. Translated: CASSQDMNGRYYNEQFF.

The CDR3 sequence is CASSQYSGRAREDTQYF. The DNA of the CDR3 is TGTGCCAGCAGCCAATACAGCGGGAGGGCCAGGGAAGATACGCAGTATTTT. The V gene is TRBV7-8, the J gene TRBJ2-3; 10 bases match TRBD2. The germline V gene encodes CDR1 SGHVS and CDR2 FQNEAQ. CDR3 length: 17 residues. Trimming removed 5 bases from V and 5 bases from J; junction bases left unmatched: 13.

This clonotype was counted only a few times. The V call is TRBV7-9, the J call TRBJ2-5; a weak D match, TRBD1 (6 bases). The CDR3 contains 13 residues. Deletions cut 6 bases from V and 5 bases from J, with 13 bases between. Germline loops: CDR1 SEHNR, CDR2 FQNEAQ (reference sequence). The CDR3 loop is CASRFQGWETQYF. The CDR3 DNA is TGTGCCAGCAGGTTCCAGGGGTGGGAGACCCAGTACTTC.

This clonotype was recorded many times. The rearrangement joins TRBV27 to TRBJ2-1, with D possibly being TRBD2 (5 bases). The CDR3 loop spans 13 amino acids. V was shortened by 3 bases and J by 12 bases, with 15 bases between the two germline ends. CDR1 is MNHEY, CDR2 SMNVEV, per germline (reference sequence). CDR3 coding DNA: TGTGCCAGCAGTTTTACTCACGGGGTTGGGCAGTTCTTC. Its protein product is CASSFTHGVGQFF.

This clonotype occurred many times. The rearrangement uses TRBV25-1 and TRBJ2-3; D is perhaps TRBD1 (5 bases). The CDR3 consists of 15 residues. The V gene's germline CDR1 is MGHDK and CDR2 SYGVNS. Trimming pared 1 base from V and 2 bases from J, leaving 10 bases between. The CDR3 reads CASSEWGQYTDTQYF. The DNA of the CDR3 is TGTGCCAGCAGTGAATGGGGCCAGTACACAGATACGCAGTATTTT.

The DNA for the CDR3 is TGTGCCAGCAGATTAGCGGGAGCAATCAATGAGCAGTTCTTC. It encodes CASRLAGAINEQFF. This rearrangement joins TRBV6-2 or TRBV6-3 to TRBJ2-1; 9 bases agree with TRBD2. The CDR3 sequence is 14 residues long. Germline V lookup: CDR1 MNHEY, CDR2 SVGEGT. The V and J ends lost 6 bases and 6 bases, in that order; junction bases with no gene match: 6.

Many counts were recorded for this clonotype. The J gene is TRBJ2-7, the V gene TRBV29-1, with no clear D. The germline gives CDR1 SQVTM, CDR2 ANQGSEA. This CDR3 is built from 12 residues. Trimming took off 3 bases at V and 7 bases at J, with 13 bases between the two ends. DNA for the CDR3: TGCAGCGTTGATTCGCCACTTGGGGAGCAGTACTTC. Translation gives CSVDSPLGEQYF.

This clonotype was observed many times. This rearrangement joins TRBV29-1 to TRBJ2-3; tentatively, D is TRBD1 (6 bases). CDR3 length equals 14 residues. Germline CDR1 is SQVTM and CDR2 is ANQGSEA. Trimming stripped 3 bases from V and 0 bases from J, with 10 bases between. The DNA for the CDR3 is TGCAGCGTTGATGACAGGTCTAGCACAGATACGCAGTATTTT. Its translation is CSVDDRSSTDTQYF.

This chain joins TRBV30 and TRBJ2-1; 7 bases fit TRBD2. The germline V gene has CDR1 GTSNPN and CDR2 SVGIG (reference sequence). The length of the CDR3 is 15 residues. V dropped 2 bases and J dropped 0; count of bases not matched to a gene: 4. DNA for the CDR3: TGTGCCTGGAGTATGGGGGGGGGCTCCTACAATGAGCAGTTCTTC. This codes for CAWSMGGGSYNEQFF. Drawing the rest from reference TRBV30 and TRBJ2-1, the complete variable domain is SQTIHQWPATLVQPVGSPLSLECTVEGTSNPNLYWYRQAAGRGLQLLFYSVGIGQISSEVPQNLSASRPQDRQFILSSKKLLLSDSGFYLCAWSMGGGSYNEQFFGPGTRLTVL.

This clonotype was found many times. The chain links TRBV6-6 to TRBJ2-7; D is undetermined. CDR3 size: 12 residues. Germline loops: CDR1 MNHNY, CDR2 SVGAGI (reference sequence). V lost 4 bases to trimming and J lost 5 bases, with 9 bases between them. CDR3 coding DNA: TGTGCCAGCAGTTCCAGAGTCGACGAGCAGTACTTC. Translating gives CASSSRVDEQYF.

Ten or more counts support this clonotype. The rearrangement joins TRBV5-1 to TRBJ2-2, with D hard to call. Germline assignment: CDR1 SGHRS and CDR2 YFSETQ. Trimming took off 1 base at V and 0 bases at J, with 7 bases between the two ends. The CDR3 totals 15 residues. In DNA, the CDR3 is TGCGCCAGCAGCTTGACGCTTGCGAACACCGGGGAGCTGTTTTTT. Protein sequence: CASSLTLANTGELFF.

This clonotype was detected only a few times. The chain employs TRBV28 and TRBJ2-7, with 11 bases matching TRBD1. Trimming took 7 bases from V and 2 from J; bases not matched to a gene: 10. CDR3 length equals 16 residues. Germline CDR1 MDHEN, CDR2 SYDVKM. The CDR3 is CASNDRAGQGAYEQYF. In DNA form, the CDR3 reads TGTGCCAGCAACGATAGAGCGGGACAGGGGGCCTACGAGCAGTACTTC.

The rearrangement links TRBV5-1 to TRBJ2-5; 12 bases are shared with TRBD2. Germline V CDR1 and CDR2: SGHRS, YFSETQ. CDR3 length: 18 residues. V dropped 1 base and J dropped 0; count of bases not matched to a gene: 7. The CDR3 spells CASSLYQLAGGYQETQYF. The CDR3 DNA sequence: TGCGCCAGCAGCTTGTATCAACTAGCGGGAGGATACCAAGAGACCCAGTACTTC. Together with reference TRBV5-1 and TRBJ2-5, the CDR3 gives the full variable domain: KAGVTQTPRYLIKTRGQQVTLSCSPISGHRSVSWYQQTPGQGLQFLFEYFSETQRNKGNFPGRFSGRQFSNSRSEMNVSTLELGDSALYLCASSLYQLAGGYQETQYFGPGTRLLVL.

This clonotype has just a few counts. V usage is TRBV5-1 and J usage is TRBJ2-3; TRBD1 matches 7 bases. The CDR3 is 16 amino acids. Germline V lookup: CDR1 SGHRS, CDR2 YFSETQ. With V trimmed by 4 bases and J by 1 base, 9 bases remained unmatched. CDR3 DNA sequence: TGCGCCAGCAGCCTATGGTCCGGACAGGGCACAGATACGCAGTATTTT. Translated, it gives CASSLWSGQGTDTQYF.

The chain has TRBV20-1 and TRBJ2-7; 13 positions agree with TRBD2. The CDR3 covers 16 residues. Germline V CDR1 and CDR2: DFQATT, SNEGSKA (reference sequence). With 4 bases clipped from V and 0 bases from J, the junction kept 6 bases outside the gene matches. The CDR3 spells CSAILAGGGSSYEQYF. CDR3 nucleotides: TGCAGTGCTATACTAGCGGGAGGGGGTAGCTCCTACGAGCAGTACTTC.

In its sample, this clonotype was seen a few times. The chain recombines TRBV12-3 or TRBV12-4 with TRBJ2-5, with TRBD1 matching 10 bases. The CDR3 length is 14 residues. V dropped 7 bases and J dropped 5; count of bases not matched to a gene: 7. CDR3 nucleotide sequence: TGTGCCAGCACTCCGGGACAGGGGTCTGAGACCCAGTACTTC. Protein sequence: CASTPGQGSETQYF.

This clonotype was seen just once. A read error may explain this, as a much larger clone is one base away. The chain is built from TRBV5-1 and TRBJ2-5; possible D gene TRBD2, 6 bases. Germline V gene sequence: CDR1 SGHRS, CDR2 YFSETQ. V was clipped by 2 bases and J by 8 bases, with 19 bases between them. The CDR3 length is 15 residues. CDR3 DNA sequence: TGCGCCAGCAGCTTCACGGGAGATTACGGAGACACCCAGTACTTC. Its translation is CASSFTGDYGDTQYF.

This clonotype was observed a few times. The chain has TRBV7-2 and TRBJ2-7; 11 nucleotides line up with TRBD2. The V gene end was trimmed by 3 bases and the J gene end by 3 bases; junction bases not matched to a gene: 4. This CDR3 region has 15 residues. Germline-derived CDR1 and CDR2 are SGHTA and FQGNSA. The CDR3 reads CASSFGTSGVYEQYF. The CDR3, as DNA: TGTGCCAGCAGCTTCGGGACTAGCGGAGTCTACGAGCAGTACTTC.

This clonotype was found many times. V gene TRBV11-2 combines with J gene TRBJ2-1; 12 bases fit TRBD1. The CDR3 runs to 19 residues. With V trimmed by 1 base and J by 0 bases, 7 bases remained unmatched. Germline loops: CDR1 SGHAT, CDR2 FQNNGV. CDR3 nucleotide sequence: TGTGCCAGCAGCTTAGTTGGGACAGGGGGCGAAAGCTCCTACAATGAGCAGTTCTTC. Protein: CASSLVGTGGESSYNEQFF.

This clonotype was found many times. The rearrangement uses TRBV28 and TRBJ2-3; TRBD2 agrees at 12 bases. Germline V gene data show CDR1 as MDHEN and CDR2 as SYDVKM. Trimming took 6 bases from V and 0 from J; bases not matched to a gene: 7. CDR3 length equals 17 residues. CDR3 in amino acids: CASRKLAGGPSTDTQYF. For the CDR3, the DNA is TGTGCCAGCAGAAAGCTAGCGGGAGGGCCGAGCACAGATACGCAGTATTTT.

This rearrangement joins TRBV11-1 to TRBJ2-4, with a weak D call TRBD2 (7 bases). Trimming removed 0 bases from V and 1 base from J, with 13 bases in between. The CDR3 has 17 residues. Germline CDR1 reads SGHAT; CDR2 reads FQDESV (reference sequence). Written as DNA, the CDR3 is TGTGCCAGCAGCTTAGCCACAGGGAGGGTTGCCAAAAACATTCAGTACTTC. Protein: CASSLATGRVAKNIQYF.

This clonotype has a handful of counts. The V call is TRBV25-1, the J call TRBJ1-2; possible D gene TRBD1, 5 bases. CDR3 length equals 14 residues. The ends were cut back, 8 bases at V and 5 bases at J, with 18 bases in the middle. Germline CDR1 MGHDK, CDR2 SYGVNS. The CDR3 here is CASQGAAESYGYTF. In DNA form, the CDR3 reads TGTGCCAGCCAAGGGGCAGCAGAGTCGTATGGCTACACCTTC.

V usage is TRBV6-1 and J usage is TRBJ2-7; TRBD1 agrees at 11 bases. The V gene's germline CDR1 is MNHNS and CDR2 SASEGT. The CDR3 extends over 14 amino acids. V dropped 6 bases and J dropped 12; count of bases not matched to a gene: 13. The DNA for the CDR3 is TGTGCCAGCAGCGACCCGGGACAGGGGGGATTTTGGTACTTC. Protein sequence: CASSDPGQGGFWYF.

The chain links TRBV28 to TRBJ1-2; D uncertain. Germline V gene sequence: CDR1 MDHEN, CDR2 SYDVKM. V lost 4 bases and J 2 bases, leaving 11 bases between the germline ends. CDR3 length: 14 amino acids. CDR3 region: CASSWWGTNYGYTF. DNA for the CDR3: TGTGCCAGCAGTTGGTGGGGTACGAACTATGGCTACACCTTC.

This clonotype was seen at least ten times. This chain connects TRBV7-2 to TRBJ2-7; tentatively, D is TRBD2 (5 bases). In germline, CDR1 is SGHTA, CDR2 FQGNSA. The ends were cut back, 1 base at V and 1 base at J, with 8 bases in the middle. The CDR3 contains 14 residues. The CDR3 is CASSLGGRSYEQYF. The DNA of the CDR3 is TGTGCCAGCAGCTTAGGAGGGAGATCCTACGAGCAGTACTTC.

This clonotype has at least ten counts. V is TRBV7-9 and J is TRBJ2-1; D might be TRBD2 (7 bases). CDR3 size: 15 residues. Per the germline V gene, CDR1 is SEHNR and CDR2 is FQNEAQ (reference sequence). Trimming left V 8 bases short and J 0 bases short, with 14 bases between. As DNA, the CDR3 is TGTGCCAGCCCAGAGGGGGGGAGCTCCTACAATGAGCAGTTCTTC. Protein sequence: CASPEGGSSYNEQFF.

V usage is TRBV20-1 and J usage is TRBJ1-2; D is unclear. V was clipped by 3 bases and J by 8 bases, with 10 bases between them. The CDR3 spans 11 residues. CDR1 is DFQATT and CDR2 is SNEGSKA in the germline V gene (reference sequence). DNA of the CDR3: TGCAGTGCTAGGGCCCCTGAGGGCTACACCTTC. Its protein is CSARAPEGYTF.

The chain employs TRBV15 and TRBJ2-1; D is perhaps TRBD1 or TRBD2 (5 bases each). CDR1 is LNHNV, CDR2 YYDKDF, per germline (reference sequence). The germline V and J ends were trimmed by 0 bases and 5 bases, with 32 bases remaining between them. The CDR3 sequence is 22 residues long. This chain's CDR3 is CATSRDLRGLTLRGSPHNEQFF. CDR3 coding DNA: TGTGCCACCAGCAGAGATCTCCGGGGCTTAACTCTCCGGGGCAGCCCCCACAATGAGCAGTTCTTC.